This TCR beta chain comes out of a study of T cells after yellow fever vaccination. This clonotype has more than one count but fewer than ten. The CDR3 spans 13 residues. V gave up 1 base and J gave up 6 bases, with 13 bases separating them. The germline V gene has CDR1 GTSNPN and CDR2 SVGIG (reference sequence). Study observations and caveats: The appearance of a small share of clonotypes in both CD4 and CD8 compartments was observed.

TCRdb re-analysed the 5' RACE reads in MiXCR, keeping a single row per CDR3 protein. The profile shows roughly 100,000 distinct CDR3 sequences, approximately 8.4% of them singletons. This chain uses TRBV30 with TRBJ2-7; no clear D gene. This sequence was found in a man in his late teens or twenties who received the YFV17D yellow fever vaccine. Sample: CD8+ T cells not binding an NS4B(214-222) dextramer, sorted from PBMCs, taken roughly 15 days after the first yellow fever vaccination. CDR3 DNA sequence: TGTGCCTGGAGTGGCTCCCTAGGGCGCGAGCAGTACTTC. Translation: CAWSGSLGREQYF.